This T cell receptor (beta chain) was retrieved from a study of beta chain features in type 1 diabetes. The CDR3 is 15 amino acids. With V trimmed by 6 bases and J by 4 bases, 5 bases remained unmatched. The germline V gene has CDR1 MNHEY and CDR2 SVGAGI. Purity exceeded 98% in all sorted populations. Investigators reverse transcribed all isolated RNA, so they sequenced expressed TCRB transcripts. The method was immunoSEQ multiplex PCR; TCRdb's version includes in-frame clones alone and lacks a portion of them. The sample lists under 300,000 clones; 8% were seen once. The chain employs TRBV6-5 and TRBJ2-2, with 10 bases that match TRBD2. This TCR came from a woman aged 18-29 years in good health. The sequenced sample was central memory CD4+ T cells from blood. The DNA of the CDR3 is TGTGCCAGCAGGATAGCGGGAGGAAGCACCGGGGAGCTGTTTTTT. The encoded protein is CASRIAGGSTGELFF.